What follows describes a single T cell receptor beta chain. No antigen is known for it. No qualities accompany the bases; no much larger clone lies one base away. This specimen belongs to a study of T cell responses to AZD1222 COVID-19 vaccine (dated by TCRdb to 2020 to 2022). Broadly, across the study: AZD1222 recipients with second doses at about 4 weeks or about 12 weeks were pooled, because spike-specific TCR depth and breadth did not differ between schedules. TCR sequencing was performed for some 250 trial participants, of whom some 200 were given two doses of AZD1222 and around 26 were given two doses of MenACWY control vaccine. Trial participants were enrolled by age into 18-55, 56-69 and 70-plus year subgroups, with around 150, 28 and 57 TCR-sequenced participants respectively. What the study reported, not specific to this receptor: The vaccine-associated CD4 TCRs covered the entire spike protein, and the dominant responses fell in regions 160-218 and 743-854. Nearly half of unique spike-specific TCRs reportedly recognized epitopes outside regions mutated in the B.1.351 and B.1.1.7 variants. Participants were mostly white British and included more females than males, and it was suggested by the authors that clonal diversity may have been underestimated. Because no samples from the day 14 peak response were available, repertoires could be characterized only after the peak T cell response. After two AZD1222 doses, spike-specific TCR breadth and depth were significantly higher than at day 0 and than in MenACWY recipients. The 56-69-year group was small, and its depth increase did not reach significance, likely because of low power. Only a handful of AZD1222 recipients were SARS-CoV-2 seropositive at baseline, limiting conclusions about previously exposed vaccinees.

The CDR3 regions of human TCRbeta chains were analyzed by immunosequencing. The authors' analysis ran thus. TCRs in the repertoires were matched against a reference library of SARS-CoV-2-specific TCRs that had been generated with the MIRA antigen-specificity platform. Breadth was defined as the fraction of unique TCRs that were SARS-CoV-2-associated. Depth was defined as the fraction of total T cells that were SARS-CoV-2-associated. Using the MIRA data, every spike-specific TCR was mapped to the spike region that the TCR reacted to and assigned to either a CD4 or a CD8 class. Log10-transformed breadth and depth values were compared by one-way ANOVA with Sidak's multiple comparisons tests. This is the immuneACCESS table as TCRdb keeps it, with only in-frame sequences that have V and J called. A part of the clones is gone; compared with another copy, unresolved V genes explain less than half, and the rest is unexplained. The V and J calls and clone size are taken from that table; D and trimming were inferred from the DNA. The sample table lists about 150,000 clones, roughly 90% of them with a count of one. Together, the top ten hold approximately 1.5% of the sample.

The CDR3 numbers 14 residues from cysteine through phenylalanine. Of the read, only the CDR3 DNA is kept; its 42 bases are in frame from base 1. V and J lose 1 base and 7 bases, and a span of 13 bases separates them. The germline V gene (reference sequence) sets CDR1 to LGHDT and CDR2 to YNNKEL. The time point label on this specimen signifies: baseline before first vaccination. Samples from vaccinated people were obtained from the UK trials COV001 and COV002, which included a single-blind randomized controlled phase 2/3 trial of AZD1222 (ChAdOx1 nCoV-19) in healthy adults. For TCRbeta chain sequencing, PBMC samples were collected from trial participants at day 0 and at day 28 after the second dose.

The rearrangement joined TRBV3-1 (or the pseudogene TRBV3-2) to TRBJ1-2, with a weak D call of TRBD1 (5 bases match). This sample comprised peripheral blood, obtained on day 0 of AZD1222 vaccination. The clonotype originates from an adult in good health. CDR3 protein: CASSQGAAGTGYTF. The nucleotide sequence reads as follows: TGTGCCAGCAGCCAAGGCGCGGCGGGGACTGGCTACACCTTC.